A single T cell receptor (beta chain) is shown here with its context. Antigen: not known. These data belong to a study of shared clonotypes between healthy human individuals. For the study at large: Contributing individuals were a couple of females and a few males aged 18 to 49. There were three CD4 naive, three CD4 memory, two CD8 naive and one CD8 memory plates per donor.

Between the trimmed V and J ends, which lost 0 bases and 4 bases, there was a span of 7 bases. Germline lookup yields CDR1 SGHAT and CDR2 FQNNGV. The CDR3 length is 14 residues. Study outcomes and limitations: The four-donor shared clonotypes exceeded non-shared clonotypes in generation probability, with non-shared ones scoring lower.

Deep-level settings were used for running the assay. Libraries were prepared by immunoSEQ multiplex PCR; TCRdb keeps only in-frame clonotypes and omits some of them. The sample comprises more than 1,200,000 clones, about 98.5% of which are singletons, and 0.36% rests with the top ten. The receptor was isolated from a man between 25 and 39 years old in good health. Sequenced material: naive CD4+ T cells sorted from blood. Subset described: CD45RA+ positively selected. The chain joins TRBV11-2 to TRBJ2-1; D unresolved. CDR3 region: CASSLEANYNEQFF. The CDR3 nucleotides read TGTGCCAGCAGCTTAGAAGCGAATTACAATGAGCAGTTCTTC.